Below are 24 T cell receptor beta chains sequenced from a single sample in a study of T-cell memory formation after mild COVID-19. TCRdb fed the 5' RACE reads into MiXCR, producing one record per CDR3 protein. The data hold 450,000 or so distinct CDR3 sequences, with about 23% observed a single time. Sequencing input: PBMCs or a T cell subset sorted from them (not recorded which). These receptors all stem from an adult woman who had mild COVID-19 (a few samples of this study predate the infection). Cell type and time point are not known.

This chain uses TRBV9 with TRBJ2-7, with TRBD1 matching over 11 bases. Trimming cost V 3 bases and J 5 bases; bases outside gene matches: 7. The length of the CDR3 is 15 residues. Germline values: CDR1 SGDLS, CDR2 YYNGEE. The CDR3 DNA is TGTGCCAGCAGCGCCGCGGACAGGGGGCGCCACGAGCAGTACTTC. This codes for CASSAADRGRHEQYF.

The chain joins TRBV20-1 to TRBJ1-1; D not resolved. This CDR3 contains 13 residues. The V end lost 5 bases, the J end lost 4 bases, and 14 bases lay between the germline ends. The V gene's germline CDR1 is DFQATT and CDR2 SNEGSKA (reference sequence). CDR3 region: CSAPPQSGTEAFF. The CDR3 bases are TGCAGTGCTCCCCCCCAGTCGGGCACTGAAGCTTTCTTT.

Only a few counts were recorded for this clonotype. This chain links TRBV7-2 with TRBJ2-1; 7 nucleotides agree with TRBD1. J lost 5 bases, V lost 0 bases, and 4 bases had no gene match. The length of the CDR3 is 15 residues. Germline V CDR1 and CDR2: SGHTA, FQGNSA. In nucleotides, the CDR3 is TGTGCCAGCAGCTTAGCTCCGGGACAGAACAATGAGCAGTTCTTC. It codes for CASSLAPGQNNEQFF.

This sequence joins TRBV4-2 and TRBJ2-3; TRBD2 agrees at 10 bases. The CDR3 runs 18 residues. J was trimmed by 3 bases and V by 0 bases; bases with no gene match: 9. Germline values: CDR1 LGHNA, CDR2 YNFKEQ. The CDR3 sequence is CASSQDKSYSGGTDTQYF. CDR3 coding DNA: TGTGCCAGCAGCCAAGATAAGAGTTATAGCGGGGGGACAGATACGCAGTATTTT.

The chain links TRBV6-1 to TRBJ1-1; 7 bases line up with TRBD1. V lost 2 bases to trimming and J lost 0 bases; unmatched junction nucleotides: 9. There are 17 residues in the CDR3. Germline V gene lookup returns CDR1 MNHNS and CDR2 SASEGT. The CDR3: CASSELGDRAMNTEAFF. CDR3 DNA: TGTGCCAGCAGTGAATTAGGGGACAGAGCAATGAACACTGAAGCTTTCTTT.

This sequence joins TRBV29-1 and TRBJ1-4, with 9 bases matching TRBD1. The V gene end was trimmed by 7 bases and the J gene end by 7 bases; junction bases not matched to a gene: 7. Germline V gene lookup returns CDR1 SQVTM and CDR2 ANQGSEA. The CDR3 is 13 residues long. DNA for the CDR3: TGCAGCGCCACCGGGACAGGGTTTGAAAAACTGTTTTTT. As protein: CSATGTGFEKLFF.

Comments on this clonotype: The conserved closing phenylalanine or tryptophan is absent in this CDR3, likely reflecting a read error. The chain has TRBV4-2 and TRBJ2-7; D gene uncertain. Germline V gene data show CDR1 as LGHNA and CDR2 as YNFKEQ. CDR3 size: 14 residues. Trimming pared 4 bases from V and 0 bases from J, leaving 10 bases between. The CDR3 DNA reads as TGTGCCAGCAGCCTAATGGCGGACTCCTACGAGCAGTACTTA. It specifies CASSLMADSYEQYL.

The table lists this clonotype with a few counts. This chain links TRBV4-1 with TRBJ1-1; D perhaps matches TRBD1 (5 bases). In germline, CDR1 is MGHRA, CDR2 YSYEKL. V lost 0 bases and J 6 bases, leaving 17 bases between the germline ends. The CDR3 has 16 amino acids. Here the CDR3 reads CASSQDVLYRGAEAFF. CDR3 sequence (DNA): TGCGCCAGCAGCCAAGACGTCTTGTACCGGGGCGCTGAAGCTTTCTTT.

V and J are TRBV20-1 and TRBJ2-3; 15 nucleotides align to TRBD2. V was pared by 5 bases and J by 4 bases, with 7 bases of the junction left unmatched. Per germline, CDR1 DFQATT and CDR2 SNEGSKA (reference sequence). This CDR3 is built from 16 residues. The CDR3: CSAGEGLAGGSDTQYF. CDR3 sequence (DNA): TGCAGTGCTGGCGAGGGACTAGCGGGAGGTTCAGATACGCAGTATTTT.

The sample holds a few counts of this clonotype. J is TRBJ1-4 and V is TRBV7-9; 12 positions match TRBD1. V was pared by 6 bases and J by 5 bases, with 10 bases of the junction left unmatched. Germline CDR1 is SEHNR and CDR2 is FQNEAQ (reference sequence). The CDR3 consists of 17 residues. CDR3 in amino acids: CASRLGTGGNRNEKLFF. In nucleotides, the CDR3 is TGTGCCAGCAGACTCGGGACAGGGGGCAATAGAAATGAAAAACTGTTTTTT.

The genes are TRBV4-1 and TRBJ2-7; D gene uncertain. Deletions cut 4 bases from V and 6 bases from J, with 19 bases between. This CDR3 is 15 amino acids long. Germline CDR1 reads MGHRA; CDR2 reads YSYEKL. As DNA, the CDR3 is TGCGCCAGCAGCCGCCAAACCCCGCTGAGCGTCGAGCAGTACTTC. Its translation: CASSRQTPLSVEQYF.

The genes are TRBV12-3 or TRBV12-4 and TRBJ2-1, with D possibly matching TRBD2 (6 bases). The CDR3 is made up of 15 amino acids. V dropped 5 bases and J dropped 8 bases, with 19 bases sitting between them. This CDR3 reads CASSPRDGGIHEQFF. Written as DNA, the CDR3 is TGTGCCAGCAGTCCCCGGGACGGAGGGATCCATGAGCAGTTCTTC.

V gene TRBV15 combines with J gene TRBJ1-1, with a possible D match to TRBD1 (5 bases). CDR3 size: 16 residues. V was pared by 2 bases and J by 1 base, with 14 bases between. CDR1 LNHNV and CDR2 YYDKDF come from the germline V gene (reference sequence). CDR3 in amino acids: CATSRQIQAPNTEAFF. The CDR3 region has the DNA TGTGCCACCAGCAGACAAATACAGGCTCCGAACACTGAAGCTTTCTTT.

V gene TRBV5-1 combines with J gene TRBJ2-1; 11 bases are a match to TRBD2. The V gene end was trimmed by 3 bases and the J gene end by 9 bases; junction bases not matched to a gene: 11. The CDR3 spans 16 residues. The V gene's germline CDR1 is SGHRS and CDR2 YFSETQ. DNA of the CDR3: TGCGCCAGCAGCTCCGAGATAGCGGGAGGGTCTTCTGAGCAGTTCTTC. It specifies CASSSEIAGGSSEQFF.

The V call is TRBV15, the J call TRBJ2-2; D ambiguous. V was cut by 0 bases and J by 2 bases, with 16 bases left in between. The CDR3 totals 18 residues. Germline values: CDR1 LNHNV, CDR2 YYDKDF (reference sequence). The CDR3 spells CATSRDSVREANTGELFF. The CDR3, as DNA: TGTGCCACCAGCAGAGATTCGGTCAGAGAAGCTAACACCGGGGAGCTGTTTTTT.

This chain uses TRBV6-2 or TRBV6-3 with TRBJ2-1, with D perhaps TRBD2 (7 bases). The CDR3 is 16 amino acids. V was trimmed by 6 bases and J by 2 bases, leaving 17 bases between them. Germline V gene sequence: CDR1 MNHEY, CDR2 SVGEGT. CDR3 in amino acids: CASRKGGRATYNEQFF. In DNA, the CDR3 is TGTGCCAGCAGAAAGGGGGGGAGGGCAACCTACAATGAGCAGTTCTTC.

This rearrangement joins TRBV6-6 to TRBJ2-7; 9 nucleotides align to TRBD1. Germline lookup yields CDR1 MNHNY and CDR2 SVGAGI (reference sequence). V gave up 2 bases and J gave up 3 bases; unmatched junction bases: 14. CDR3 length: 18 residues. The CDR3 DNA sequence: TGTGCCAGCAGTTACGGGACAGGGATCCTTTTCTCGAACTACGAGCAGTACTTC. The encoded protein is CASSYGTGILFSNYEQYF.

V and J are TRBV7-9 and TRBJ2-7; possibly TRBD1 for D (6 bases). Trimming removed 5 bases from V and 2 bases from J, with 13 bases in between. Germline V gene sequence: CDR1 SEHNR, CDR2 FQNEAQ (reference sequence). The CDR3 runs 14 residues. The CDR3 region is CASSPLGAAYEQYF. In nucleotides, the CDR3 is TGTGCCAGCAGCCCCCTGGGGGCCGCCTACGAGCAGTACTTC.

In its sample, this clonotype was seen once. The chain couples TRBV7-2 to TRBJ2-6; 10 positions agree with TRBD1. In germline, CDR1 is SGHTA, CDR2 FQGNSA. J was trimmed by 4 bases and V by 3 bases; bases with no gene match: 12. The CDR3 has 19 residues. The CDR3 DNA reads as TGTGCCAGCAGCTTCCCCGTGGGACAGGGGTGGGACGGGGCCAACGTCCTGACTTTC. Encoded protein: CASSFPVGQGWDGANVLTF.

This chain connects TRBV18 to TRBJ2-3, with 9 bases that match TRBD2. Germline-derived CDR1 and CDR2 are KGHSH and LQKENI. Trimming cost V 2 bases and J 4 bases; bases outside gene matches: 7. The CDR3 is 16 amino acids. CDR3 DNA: TGTGCCAGCTCACCATACCCAGCGGGAGGACCAGATACGCAGTATTTT. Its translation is CASSPYPAGGPDTQYF.

As DNA, the CDR3 is TGCAGTGCCCCACGAAAGCCCGGGGAGCTGTTTTTT. The encoded protein is CSAPRKPGELFF. The chain has TRBV20-1 and TRBJ2-2; D remains ambiguous. The CDR3 runs to 12 residues. V was cut by 6 bases and J by 6 bases, with 11 bases left in between. Germline CDR1 is DFQATT and CDR2 is SNEGSKA (reference sequence).

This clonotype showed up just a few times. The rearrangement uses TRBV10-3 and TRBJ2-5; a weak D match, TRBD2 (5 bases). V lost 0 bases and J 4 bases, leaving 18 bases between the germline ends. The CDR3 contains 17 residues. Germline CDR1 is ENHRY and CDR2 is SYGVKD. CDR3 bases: TGTGCCATCAGTGAGTCGTCAAGTGGGAGTAAGGCAGAGACCCAGTACTTC. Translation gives CAISESSSGSKAETQYF.

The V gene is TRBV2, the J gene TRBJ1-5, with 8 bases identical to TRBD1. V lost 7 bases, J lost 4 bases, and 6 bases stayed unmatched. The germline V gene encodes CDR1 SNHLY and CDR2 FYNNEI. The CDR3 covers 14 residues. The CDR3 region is CASTSGQGNQPQHF. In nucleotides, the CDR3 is TGTGCCAGCACATCCGGACAGGGAAATCAGCCCCAGCATTTT.

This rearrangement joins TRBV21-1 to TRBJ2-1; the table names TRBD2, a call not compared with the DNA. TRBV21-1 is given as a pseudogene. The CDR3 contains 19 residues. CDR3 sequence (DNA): TGTGCCAGCAATCCGGGACTAGTTGGGGAGAATACCTCCTACAATGAGCAGTTCTTC. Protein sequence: CASNPGLVGENTSYNEQFF.